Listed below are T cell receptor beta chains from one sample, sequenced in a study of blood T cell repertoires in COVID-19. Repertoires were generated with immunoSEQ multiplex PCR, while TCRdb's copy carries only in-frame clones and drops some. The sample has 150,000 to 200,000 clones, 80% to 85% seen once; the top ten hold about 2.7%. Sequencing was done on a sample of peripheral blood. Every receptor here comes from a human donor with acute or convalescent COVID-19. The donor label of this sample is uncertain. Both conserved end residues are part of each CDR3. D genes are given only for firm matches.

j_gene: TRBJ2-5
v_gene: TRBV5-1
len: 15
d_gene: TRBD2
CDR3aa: CASSSYQTGGGTQYF

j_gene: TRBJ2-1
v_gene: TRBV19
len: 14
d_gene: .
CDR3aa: CASRIRDNYNEQFF

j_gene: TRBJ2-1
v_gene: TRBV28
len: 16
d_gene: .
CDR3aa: CASSFRGYFRRNEQFF

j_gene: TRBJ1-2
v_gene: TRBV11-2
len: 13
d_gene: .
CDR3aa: CASSFQSTMPYTF

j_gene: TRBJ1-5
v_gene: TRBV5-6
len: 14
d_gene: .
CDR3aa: CACQTGTSNQPQHF

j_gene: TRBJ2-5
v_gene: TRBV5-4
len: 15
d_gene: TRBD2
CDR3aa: CASGSRGGYQETQYF

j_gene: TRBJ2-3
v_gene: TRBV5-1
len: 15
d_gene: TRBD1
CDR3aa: CASSPGQGRTDTQYF

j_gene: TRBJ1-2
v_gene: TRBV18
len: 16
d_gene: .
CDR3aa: CASEENTGAANYGYTF

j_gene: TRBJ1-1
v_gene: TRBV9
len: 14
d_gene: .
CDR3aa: CASSPSPRQSEAFF

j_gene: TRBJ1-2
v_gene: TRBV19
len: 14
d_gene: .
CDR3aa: CASSITTGNYGYTF

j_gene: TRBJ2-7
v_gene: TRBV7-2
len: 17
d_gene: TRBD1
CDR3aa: CASSPIPSGTGIKEQYF

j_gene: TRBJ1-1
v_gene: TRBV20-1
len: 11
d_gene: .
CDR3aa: CSAMATREAFF

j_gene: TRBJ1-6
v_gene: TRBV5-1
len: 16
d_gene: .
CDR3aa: CASSSRGQGSGSPLHF

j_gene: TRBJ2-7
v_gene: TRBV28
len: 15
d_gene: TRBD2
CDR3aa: CASGTSGRSSYEQYF

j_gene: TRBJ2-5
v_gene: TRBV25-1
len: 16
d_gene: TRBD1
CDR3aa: CASSVTGGSGQETQYF

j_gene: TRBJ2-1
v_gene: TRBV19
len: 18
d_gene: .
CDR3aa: CASRDSVGGGGTINEQFF

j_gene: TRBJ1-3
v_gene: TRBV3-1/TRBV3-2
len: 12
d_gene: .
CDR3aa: CASSSGVDTIYF

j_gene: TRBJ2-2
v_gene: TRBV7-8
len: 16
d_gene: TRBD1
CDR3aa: CASSWGQGWGTGELFF

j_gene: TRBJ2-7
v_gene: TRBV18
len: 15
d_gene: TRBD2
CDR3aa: CASSPGLAVSYEQYF

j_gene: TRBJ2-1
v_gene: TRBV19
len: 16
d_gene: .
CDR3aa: CASSIGGGRAYNEQFF

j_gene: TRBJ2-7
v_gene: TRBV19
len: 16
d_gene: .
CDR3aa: CASSIRDMREGYEQYF

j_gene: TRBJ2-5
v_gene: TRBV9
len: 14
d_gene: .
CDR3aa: CASSEGGSQETQYF

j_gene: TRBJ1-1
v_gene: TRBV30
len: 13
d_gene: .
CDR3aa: CAWRKQGNTEAFF

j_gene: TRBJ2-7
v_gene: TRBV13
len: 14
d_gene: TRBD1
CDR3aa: CASSRRQGTHEQYF

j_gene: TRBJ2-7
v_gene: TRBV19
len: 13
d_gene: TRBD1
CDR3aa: CASSGQGRNEQYF

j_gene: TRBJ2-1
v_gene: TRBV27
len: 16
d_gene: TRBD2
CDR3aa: CASSPAAGVSYNEQFF

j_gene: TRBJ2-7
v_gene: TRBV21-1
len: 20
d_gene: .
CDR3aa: CASSKVFGGRAYASLYEQYF

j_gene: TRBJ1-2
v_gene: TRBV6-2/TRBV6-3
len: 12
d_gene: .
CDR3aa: CASSDSYYGYTF

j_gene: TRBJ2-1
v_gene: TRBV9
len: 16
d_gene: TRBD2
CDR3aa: CASSALGLAGIGEQFF

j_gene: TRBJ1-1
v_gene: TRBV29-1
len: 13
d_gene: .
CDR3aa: CSVRREANTEAFF

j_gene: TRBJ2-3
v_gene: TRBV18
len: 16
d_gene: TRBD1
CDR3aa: CASSRNQQGQGDTQYF

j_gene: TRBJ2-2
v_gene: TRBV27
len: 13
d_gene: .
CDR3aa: CASRQGRTGELFF

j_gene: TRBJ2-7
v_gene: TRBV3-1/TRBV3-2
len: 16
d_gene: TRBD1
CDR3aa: CASSLYSGTGGLEQYF

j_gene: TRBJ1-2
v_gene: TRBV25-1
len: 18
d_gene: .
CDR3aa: CASSELTGNRELRDGYTF

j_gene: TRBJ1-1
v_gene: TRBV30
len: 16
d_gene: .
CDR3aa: CAWSVSNGLVNTEAFF

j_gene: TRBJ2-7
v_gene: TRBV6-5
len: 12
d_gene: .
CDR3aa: CASSYRGGEQYF

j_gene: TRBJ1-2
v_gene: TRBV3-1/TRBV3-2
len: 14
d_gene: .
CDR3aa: CASSQDNTGYGYTF

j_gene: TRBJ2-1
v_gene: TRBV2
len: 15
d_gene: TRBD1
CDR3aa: CASRDRGISYNEQFF

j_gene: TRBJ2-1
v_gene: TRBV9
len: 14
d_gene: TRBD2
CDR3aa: CASSRTSGKGEQFF

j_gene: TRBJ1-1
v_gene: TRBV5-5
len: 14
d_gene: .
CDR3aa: CASTLSPGETEAFF

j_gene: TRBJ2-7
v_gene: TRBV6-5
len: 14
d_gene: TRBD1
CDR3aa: CASSTGGEFHEQYF

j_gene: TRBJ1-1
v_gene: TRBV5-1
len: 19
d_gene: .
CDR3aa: CASSENKEGFPLDNTEAFF

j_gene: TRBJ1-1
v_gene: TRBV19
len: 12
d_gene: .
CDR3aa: CASRQMNTEAFF

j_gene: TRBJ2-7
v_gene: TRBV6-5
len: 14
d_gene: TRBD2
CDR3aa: CATPRGSSSYEQYF

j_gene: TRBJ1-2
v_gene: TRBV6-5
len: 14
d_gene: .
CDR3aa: CASTERAGVRGYTF

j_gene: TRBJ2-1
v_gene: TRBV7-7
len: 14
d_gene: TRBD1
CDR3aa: CASSPGTGQNEQFF

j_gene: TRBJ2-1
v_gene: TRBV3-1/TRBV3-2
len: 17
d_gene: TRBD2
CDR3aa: CASSQERLAGSYNEQFF

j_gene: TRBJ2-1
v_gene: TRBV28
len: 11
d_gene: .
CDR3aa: CASTPDNEQFF

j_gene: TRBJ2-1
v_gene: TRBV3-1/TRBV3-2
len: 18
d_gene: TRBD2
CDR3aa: CASSQGTSGVSSYNEQFF

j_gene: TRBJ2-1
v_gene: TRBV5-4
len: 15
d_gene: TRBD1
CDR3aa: CASSLEQGARNEQFF

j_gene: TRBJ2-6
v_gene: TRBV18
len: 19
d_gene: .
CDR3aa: CASSPRSLPQASGANVLTF